The T cell receptor (beta chain) described here comes from a study of cytomegalovirus exposure and HLA in healthy donors (dated by TCRdb to 2015 to 2018). The study in broad terms: An earlier analysis of a few hundred of the donors reported 276 Gb of sequence data and around 120 million unique TCR beta sequences obtained from around 180 million T cells. About 310 gigabases of sequencing data and 78 million or so unique TCR sequences were included in an early release covering 550 to 650 HLA-typed donors. Among the roughly 390 genotyped donors, around 81% belonged to the genetic ancestry cluster associated with self-reported Caucasian donors. The study aimed to test whether cataloging public T cell receptors could reveal signatures of past pathogen exposure. The study used immunosequencing to profile the T cell repertoires of approximately 630 subjects and linked those repertoires to cytomegalovirus serostatus. Along with the approximately 700-subject first cohort, a separate validation cohort of over 90 different subjects was used. High-throughput TCR immunosequencing, statistical association of individual TCRs with disease status, and machine learning were combined to predict cytomegalovirus infection status. A later analysis re-analyzed previously published TCR beta repertoires from roughly 690 donors and added high-resolution HLA genotyping to study TCR occurrence patterns. Rather than using new phenotypic data, the later analysis identified candidate immune exposures from TCR beta sequences and from how often those sequences occurred across donors. To decide whether each TCR beta V gene segment behaved as functional or pseudogenic, an earlier analysis of nearly 600 of the donors relied on high-throughput TCR beta sequencing. Donor age, sex, ethnicity and CMV serostatus were collected together with the repertoire data. Genome-wide SNP genotypes for about three fifths of the 666 donors were used in a later genetic analysis, which treated that subset as a discovery cohort. All discovery cohort repertoires had been generated using a single sequencing platform. Class I and class II HLA loci were covered by the typing at four-digit resolution. The number of donors typed differed by locus, with 629-630 for A, B, C, DRB1 and DQB1, around 560 for DQA1, under 610 for DPA1, and under 490 for DPB1. Because of strong linkage in the cohort, five DR-DQ haplotypes were treated as single units for association and clustering. Among roughly 400 genotyped donors of the cohort, an average of about 220,000 unique TCR beta nucleotide sequences was sequenced per donor, of which 15% to 20% were non-productive. Points the paper makes about the study in general: Because HLA typing was missing for some donors at each locus, association tests included only the typed subset. At a false discovery rate of 0.05, a later analysis linked 15,000 to 20,000 TCR beta sequences to specific HLA alleles. The classifier was reported to diagnose cytomegalovirus status with high specificity and sensitivity in both the original cohort and the validation cohort. The sequencing pipeline was judged likely to have produced a cluster of highly shared sequence variants as a technical artifact. In a later analysis, most CMV-associated TCR beta chains were found to appear HLA-restricted, with HLA associations seemingly driven largely by CMV exposure. Sequencing depth was assumed to be roughly uniform across donors in the presence/absence analyses, though that assumption may not hold. In a later analysis, TCR association rates were found to vary across HLA loci, with the most associated TCRs seen for DRB1 alleles and the fewest for HLA-C alleles. Most TCR sequences were observed very rarely across donors, whereas some public TCRs were present in many individuals. An association between a missense DCLRE1C variant and V-gene and J-gene trimming of TCR beta chains was found in a later genetic analysis and replicated in an independent cohort. CMV serostatus was the only immune exposure information available for the cohort. Strong co-occurrence of HLA alleles, especially DR and DQ, made assigning TCR associations to individual alleles difficult. Compared with the approximately 670-donor mean, donors in an Asian-associated ancestry cluster had fewer N-insertions in productive TCRs, according to a later genetic analysis. In the study, about 150 TCR beta chains were listed as associated with cytomegalovirus. A later analysis found that HLA-associated TCR beta chains were more clonally expanded and had lower generation probabilities than equally common non-associated chains. Because counts were too low, roughly 17 rarely observed V segments, including chromosome 9 orphons, were left out of the earlier analysis of approximately 580 of the donors. A further reported finding was that TCR beta sequences accurately predicted the HLA-A and HLA-B alleles for most subjects in the first cohort. Correlated functional status among segregating V segments might be attributable to linkage disequilibrium, but an unknown experimental factor could not be ruled out. This cohort had only TCR beta chains sequenced, and the lack of alpha or paired-chain data limited which features could be detected. Three of the identified cytomegalovirus-associated TCR beta chains were confirmed in vitro to be specific for cytomegalovirus antigens. In a later analysis, several top co-occurrence clusters were reported to appear linked to parvovirus B19, influenza, CMV and Epstein-Barr virus. Broadly in line with IMGT annotations, most TCR beta V segments showed up in productive rearrangements about 90% or about 30% of the time in an earlier analysis of roughly 590 of the donors. Because the 87-base-pair reads could not distinguish some IMGT-functional V segments, including TRBV6-2 and TRBV6-3, those segments were excluded. The authors suggested that the approach could potentially be extended to other disease states and immunological phenotypes.

The method was the immunoSEQ multiplex PCR assay. The multiplex PCR relied on a mix of 60 forward primers for TCR Vbeta segments and 13 reverse primers for TCR Jbeta segments. Amplification of the CDR3 region of rearranged TCR beta genes was performed with a multiplex PCR assay on genomic DNA. On the Illumina HiSeq System, the amplified TCR beta libraries were sequenced as 87-base-pair reads. For the original study's pipeline: In a later analysis, some 80 million unique TCR beta chains were counted across the roughly 700 repertoires, and around 11 million of these chains were shared by at least two donors. Raw reads were error-corrected and collapsed into unique sequences with a nearest-neighbor algorithm that merged closely related sequences to remove PCR and sequencing errors. V, D and J gene segments were assigned by aligning CDR3 sequences to IMGT reference sequences. For a sequence to be retained, at least a six-nucleotide match to both a V gene segment and a J gene segment was required. A rearrangement was called productive if the CDR3 had no stop codons and remained in frame with V and J, and every other rearrangement was called non-productive. Following IMGT convention, CDR3 was defined as the stretch from the second conserved V-encoded cysteine up to the conserved J-encoded phenylalanine. The earlier analysis of 587 of the donors excluded sequences that lacked an unambiguous match to a single V gene segment. An earlier analysis of about 600 of the donors called V segments functional above 56.7% productive rearrangements and segregating when the between-donor standard deviation exceeded 5%. A statistical classification framework was developed to diagnose cytomegalovirus status using the catalog of TCR beta chain sequences. In a later analysis, V and J genes were assigned by comparing TCR nucleotide sequences against IMGT/GENE-DB human TR gene sequences. The TCRdist pipeline was used in a later analysis to assign CDR3 sequences and most-parsimonious VDJ recombination scenarios. A later analysis defined each TCR beta chain by its CDR3 amino acid sequence plus V-gene family, and excluded reads lacking a unique V-gene family. In a later analysis, 500 to 650 highly shared, low-generation-probability nucleotide sequences were removed to address suspected cross-contamination and a sequencing artifact. A later analysis calculated a clonal expansion index for each public chain from normalized within-repertoire ranks of inferred template counts. Generation probabilities in a later analysis came from a VDJ recombination model fitted to out-of-frame rearrangements, and those results were checked against IGoR. In a later analysis, hypergeometric tests were used to score TCR-TCR, TCR-HLA and TCR-CMV co-occurrence, with a repertoire-size bias correction applied to TCR pairs. In a later analysis, false discovery rates were estimated by permuting HLA or CMV assignments 20 times. In a later analysis, co-occurring TCRs were grouped using DBSCAN, and TCRdist sequence similarity was added for clustering within HLA-allele-positive subsets. For co-occurrence clustering, repertoires with fewer than 30,000 or more than 120,000 public chains were excluded, along with four or five repertoires with anomalous nucleotide sharing. TCRdb retrieved this table from immuneACCESS and kept in-frame rearrangements only. Not all clones are present; in checked studies, unresolved V genes account for under half, and no reason is known for the remainder. V and J calls and clone size are those listed in that table; D and trimming were worked out from the DNA. The table for this sample lists about 240,000 clones; roughly four fifths of them were counted only once. Roughly 7.4% of the sample is taken by the ten largest.

Notes on this clone: Its target antigen remains unknown. It has no much larger one-base neighbor in the sample; base qualities were not kept.

The cohort was made up of 500 to 800 healthy bone marrow donors. At the time of sampling, every cohort member was nominally healthy, though immune exposures that went unrecorded were likely present. The donor was CMV seropositive and belonged to the group of more than 250 seropositive cohort members. Every donor gave a peripheral blood sample, and the peripheral blood mononuclear cells from that sample were used for TCR beta sequencing. The Qiagen DNeasy Blood Extraction Kit was used to extract genomic DNA from the blood cell samples. The CDR3 has 15 amino acids, counting the end cysteine and phenylalanine. The read is trimmed to its CDR3 DNA, 45 bases read in frame from base 1. A distance of 22 bases separates the germline ends of V and J, which lose 6 bases and 7 bases respectively. The germline V gene gives CDR1 as MNHEY and CDR2 as SVGAGI.

Recombination joined TRBV6-5 with TRBJ2-7; the D region possibly corresponds to TRBD2 (6 bases align). This clonotype originated in a woman in her sixties or seventies in good health and CMV-seropositive. Sample: PBMCs. The CDR3 sequence is CASRPPPGDVREQYF. The DNA is TGTGCCAGCAGACCACCCCCGGGAGATGTGAGAGAGCAGTACTTC.